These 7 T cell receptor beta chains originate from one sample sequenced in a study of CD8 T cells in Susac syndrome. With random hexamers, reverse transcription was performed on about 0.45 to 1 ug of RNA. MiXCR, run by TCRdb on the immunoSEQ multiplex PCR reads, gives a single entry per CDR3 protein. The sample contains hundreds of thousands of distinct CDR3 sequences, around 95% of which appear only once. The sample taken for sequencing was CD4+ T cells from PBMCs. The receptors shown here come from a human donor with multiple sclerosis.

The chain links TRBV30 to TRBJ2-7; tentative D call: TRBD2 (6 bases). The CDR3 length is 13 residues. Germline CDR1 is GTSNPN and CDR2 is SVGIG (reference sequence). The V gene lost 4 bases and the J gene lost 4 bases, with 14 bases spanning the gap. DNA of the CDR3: TGTGCCTGGAATCCCTCGGGGGATTACGAGCAGTACTTC. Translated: CAWNPSGDYEQYF.

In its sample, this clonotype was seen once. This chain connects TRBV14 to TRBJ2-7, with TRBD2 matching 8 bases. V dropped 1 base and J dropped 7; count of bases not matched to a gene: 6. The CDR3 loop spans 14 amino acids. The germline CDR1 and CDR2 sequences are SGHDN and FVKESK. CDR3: CASSQGAGVREQYF. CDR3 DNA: TGTGCCAGCAGCCAAGGAGCGGGAGTGCGTGAGCAGTACTTC.

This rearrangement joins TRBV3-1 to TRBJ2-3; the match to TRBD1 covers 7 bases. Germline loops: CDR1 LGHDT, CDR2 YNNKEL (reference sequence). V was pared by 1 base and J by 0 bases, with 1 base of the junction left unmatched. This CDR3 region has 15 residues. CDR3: CASSQVQGSTDTQYF. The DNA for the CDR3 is TGTGCCAGCAGCCAAGTACAGGGGAGCACAGATACGCAGTATTTT.

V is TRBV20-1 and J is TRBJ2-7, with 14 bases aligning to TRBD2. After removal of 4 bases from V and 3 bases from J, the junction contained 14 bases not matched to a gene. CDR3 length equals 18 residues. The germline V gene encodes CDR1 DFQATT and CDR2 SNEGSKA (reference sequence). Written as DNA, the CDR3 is TGCAGTGCTATCCCGGGACTAGCGGGGGCGGTGAGGTTCTACGAGCAGTACTTC. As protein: CSAIPGLAGAVRFYEQYF.

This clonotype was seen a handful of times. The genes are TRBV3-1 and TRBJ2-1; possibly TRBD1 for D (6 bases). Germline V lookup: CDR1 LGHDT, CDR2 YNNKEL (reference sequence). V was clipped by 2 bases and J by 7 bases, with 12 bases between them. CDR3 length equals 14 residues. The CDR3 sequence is CASSQQDSRNEQFF. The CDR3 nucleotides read TGTGCCAGCAGCCAACAGGACAGCAGGAATGAGCAGTTCTTC.

In DNA form, the CDR3 reads TGTGCCAGCACTCTAGACGGGGTAGCAGATACGCAGTATTTT. Its translation: CASTLDGVADTQYF. The chain links TRBV12-3 or TRBV12-4 to TRBJ2-3, with D perhaps matching TRBD2 (5 bases). The V gene lost 7 bases and the J gene lost 4 bases, with 15 bases spanning the gap. The CDR3 contains 14 residues.

As DNA, the CDR3 is TGTGCCAGCAGTTCGCAGGGGGACCGTGAAGCTTTCTTT. Its protein is CASSSQGDREAFF. The chain joins TRBV6-5 to TRBJ1-1; TRBD1 agrees at 7 bases. This CDR3 contains 13 residues. V lost 4 bases to trimming and J lost 7 bases; unmatched junction nucleotides: 6. In germline, CDR1 is MNHEY, CDR2 SVGAGI.